A single sample is the source of the 3 T cell receptor beta chains below, sequenced in a study of T cell changes during pregnancy in multiple sclerosis. Method: immunoSEQ multiplex PCR; TCRdb's copy keeps in-frame clones and lacks some. The sample includes around 40,000 clones, 91% seen only once; the top ten take just under 0.5%. Here the sequenced sample was CD4+ T cells from peripheral blood mononuclear cells, taken in the second trimester of pregnancy. The receptors were sampled from a female donor in good health, enrolled as a control in a pregnancy study.

V usage is TRBV7-3 and J usage is TRBJ2-1; 8 nucleotides agree with TRBD2. Per the germline V gene, CDR1 is SGHTA and CDR2 is FQGTGA. The CDR3 sequence is 15 residues long. The trim removed 6 bases at V and 9 bases at J, leaving 13 bases unmatched. In DNA, the CDR3 is TGTGCCAGCAGTTTCGGGGGGGCGGGGTATTCTGAGCAGTTCTTC. Translation gives CASSFGGAGYSEQFF.

The chain combines TRBV15 with TRBJ2-5, with 7 bases lining up with TRBD2. The CDR3 contains 16 residues. Losses at the gene ends were 5 bases for V and 3 bases for J; bases not matched to a gene: 12. Germline assignment: CDR1 LNHNV and CDR2 YYDKDF (reference sequence). This chain's CDR3 is CATSQGAAGTKETQYF. The CDR3 DNA follows: TGTGCCACCAGCCAAGGGGCAGCGGGAACAAAAGAGACCCAGTACTTC.

This chain links TRBV6-5 with TRBJ1-6, with 9 bases matching TRBD1. J was trimmed by 10 bases and V by 2 bases; bases with no gene match: 3. Germline V gene lookup returns CDR1 MNHEY and CDR2 SVGAGI. The CDR3 is 14 amino acids. The CDR3 loop reads CASSYGTGSSPLHF. CDR3 sequence (DNA): TGTGCCAGCAGTTACGGGACAGGGAGCTCACCCCTCCACTTT.